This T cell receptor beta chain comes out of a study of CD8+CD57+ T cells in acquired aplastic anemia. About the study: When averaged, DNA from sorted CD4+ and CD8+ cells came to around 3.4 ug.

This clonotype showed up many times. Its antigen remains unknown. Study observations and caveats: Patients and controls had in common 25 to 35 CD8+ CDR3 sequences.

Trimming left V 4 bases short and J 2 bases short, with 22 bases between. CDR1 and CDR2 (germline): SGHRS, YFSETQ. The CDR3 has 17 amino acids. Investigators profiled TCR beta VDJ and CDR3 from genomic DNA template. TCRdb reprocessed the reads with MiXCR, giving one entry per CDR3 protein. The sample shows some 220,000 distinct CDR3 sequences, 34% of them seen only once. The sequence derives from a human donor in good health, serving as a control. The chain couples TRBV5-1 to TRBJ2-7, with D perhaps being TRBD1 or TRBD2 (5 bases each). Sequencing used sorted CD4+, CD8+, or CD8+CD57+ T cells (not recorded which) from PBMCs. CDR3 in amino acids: CASSPDPIGTGTYEQYF. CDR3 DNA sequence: TGCGCCAGCAGCCCGGACCCTATAGGGACGGGGACCTACGAGCAGTACTTC.